Below, one T cell receptor beta chain is given with its context. Its specificity is unknown. This entry comes from a study of T cell repertoires in aging, cancer and after chemotherapy. At the level of the study: Donor ages fell into six groups from 30 or younger up to 70 or older. Patients with glioblastoma brain tumors were sampled before and after temozolomide-based therapy.

CDR3 length equals 15 residues. Germline lookup yields CDR1 MGHRA and CDR2 YSYEKL. Losses at the gene ends were 4 bases for V and 4 bases for J; bases not matched to a gene: 6. The template was genomic DNA from peripheral blood, not RNA. TRB rearrangements spanning V, D and J were amplified using mixed TRB-A/B primers. Each CDR3 protein gets one entry after TCRdb re-called the multiplex PCR reads with MiXCR. The sample shows 900 to 1,000 distinct CDR3 sequences, around a fifth of them seen only once. Broader study findings: Median generation probability rose over the chemotherapy interval in each cancer cohort, suggesting rebound thymic output.

This chain joins TRBV4-1 and TRBJ2-5; 10 bases agree with TRBD2. The receptor comes from a human donor with a solid tumor. Sequenced sample: blood. The CDR3 loop is CASSPGLAVGETQYF. CDR3 in DNA: TGCGCCAGCAGCCCCGGACTAGCGGTAGGAGAGACCCAGTACTTC.